Listed below are T cell receptor beta chains from one sample, sequenced in a study of shared clonotypes between healthy human individuals. Measured with immunoSEQ multiplex PCR; TCRdb has only the in-frame clones, and not every one. The sample contains around 1.9 million clones, approximately 92% of which appear only once. The sample taken for sequencing was naive CD8+ T cells from PBMCs. These receptor sequences come from a man younger than 35 in good health. Some clones in this sample may be carry-over from other donors' samples. Each CDR3 is given with its conserved first and last residue. The order of the fields is V gene, clone size, J gene, D gene, CDR3 DNA, CDR3 protein. The D gene is left open where the match is weak. Clone size is stated in some rows and not others, as once, few, many or a class when expanded.

>TRBV4-2|-|TRBJ2-6|-
TGTGCCAGCAGCCAAGATATCCGGAACGGGGCCAACGTCCTGACTTTC
CASSQDIRNGANVLTF
>TRBV7-9|-|TRBJ2-1|TRBD2
TGTGCCACCCGCGGGACTAGCGGGATCACTGGGCAGTTCTTC
CATRGTSGITGQFF
>TRBV7-9|-|TRBJ1-1|TRBD1
TGTGCCAGCAGACCACAGGGGGAGGGCACTGAAGCTTTCTTT
CASRPQGEGTEAFF
>TRBV9|-|TRBJ2-5|-
TGTGCCAGCAGCGTAGGGGGAAAAGAGACCCAGTACTTC
CASSVGGKETQYF
>TRBV28|-|TRBJ1-1|-
TGTGCCAGCAGTTTAGGCGGAGCTGAAGCTTTCTTT
CASSLGGAEAFF
>TRBV9|-|TRBJ2-3|-
TGTGCCAGCAGCGCCGTGGTTCGGGGAGTCGGCACAGATACGCAGTATTTT
CASSAVVRGVGTDTQYF
>TRBV10-1|once|TRBJ2-3|-
TGCGCCAGCAGTGCCCGGGACTTCAACACAGATACGCAGTATTTT
CASSARDFNTDTQYF
>TRBV2|-|TRBJ1-1|-
TGTGCCAGCAGTGAGTCGGGCAGGGGCACTGAAGCTTTCTTT
CASSESGRGTEAFF
>TRBV15|-|TRBJ1-1|-
TGTGCCACCAGCAGAGTAGGTCAACCGAACACTGAAGCTTTCTTT
CATSRVGQPNTEAFF
>TRBV7-2|-|TRBJ2-3|TRBD2
TGTGCCAGCAGCGCCGTGCAACCGGCTAGCGGGTTGAATACGCAGTATTTT
CASSAVQPASGLNTQYF
>TRBV5-1|-|TRBJ1-3|TRBD1
TGCGCCAGCAGAGCCGGGACAGTCGGATATTCTGGAAACACCATATATTTT
CASRAGTVGYSGNTIYF
>TRBV15|-|TRBJ2-5|-
TGTGCCACCAGCAGAGTCCCGGGACTGTCCCGTTGGGAGACCCAGTACTTC
CATSRVPGLSRWETQYF
>TRBV7-8|-|TRBJ1-1|-
TGTGCCAGCAGCTTAGTTATCCCAGGGGTGGGATACACTGAAGCTTTCTTT
CASSLVIPGVGYTEAFF
>TRBV19|-|TRBJ2-7|-
TGTGCCAGTAGCCCAGACGCCTACGAGCAGTACTTC
CASSPDAYEQYF
>TRBV7-9|-|TRBJ1-2|TRBD1
TGTGCCAGCAGCTCTGAAATACAGGGGGGCTACACCTTC
CASSSEIQGGYTF
>TRBV5-6|-|TRBJ1-2|TRBD1
TGTGCCAGCAGCGGAACCGGGACAGGGGGCATCTGCACCTTC
CASSGTGTGGICTF
>TRBV18|-|TRBJ2-7|TRBD1
TGTGCCAGCTCCCCCGGGACAGGATTCTACGAGCAGTACTTC
CASSPGTGFYEQYF
>TRBV11-1|-|TRBJ2-7|TRBD1
TGTGCCAGCAGCTTTGGGGACAGGGGCTACGAGCAGTACTTC
CASSFGDRGYEQYF
>TRBV19|-|TRBJ2-7|TRBD2
TGTGCCAGTAGTCCGGGACTAGCAGTCTACGAGCAGTACTTC
CASSPGLAVYEQYF
>TRBV19|-|TRBJ1-5|-
TGTGCCAGTAGACTTCCCTATAGCAATCAGCCCCAGCATTTT
CASRLPYSNQPQHF
>TRBV5-1|-|TRBJ2-3|-
TGCGCCAGCAGCACCCCTTATTATGGCACAGATACGCAGTATTTT
CASSTPYYGTDTQYF
>TRBV5-5|once|TRBJ1-1|-
TGTGCCAGCAGCTGGGAGGATCTTCCCAACACTGAAGCTTTCTTT
CASSWEDLPNTEAFF
>TRBV5-1|-|TRBJ1-2|-
TGCGCCAGCGGGGGTCCCAACCAGTATGGCTACACCTTC
CASGGPNQYGYTF
>TRBV6-4|-|TRBJ2-1|TRBD2
TGTGCCAGCAGTGACCGGCAGGGGTGGCGGGAGGCCCCCACGGAGCAGTTCTTC
CASSDRQGWREAPTEQFF
>TRBV19|-|TRBJ2-1|TRBD2
TGTGCCAGTAGACCGGGACTAGCGGGATATGAGCAGTTCTTC
CASRPGLAGYEQFF
>TRBV5-8|-|TRBJ1-1|-
TGTGCCAGCAGCCTAGATGTCCGCGAAGCTTTCTTT
CASSLDVREAFF
>TRBV9|-|TRBJ1-1|-
TGTGCCAGCAGCCCCCTAGGGGGAAGCACTGAAGCTTTCTTT
CASSPLGGSTEAFF
>TRBV10-2|-|TRBJ2-7|TRBD1
TGCGCCAGCAGTGACCGGACAGGAAGCTCCTACGAGCAGTACTTC
CASSDRTGSSYEQYF
>TRBV30|-|TRBJ1-4|-
TGTGCCTGGAGTGTGGCCTCACTGGGAAAACTGTTTTTT
CAWSVASLGKLFF
>TRBV9|-|TRBJ2-3|-
TGTGCCAGCAGCCTATTTGGGGGAGTGGGAGCAGATACGCAGTATTTT
CASSLFGGVGADTQYF
>TRBV9|-|TRBJ1-1|TRBD1
TGTGCCAGCAGCGTAGACCCGGGACAGGTGAACACTGAAGCTTTCTTT
CASSVDPGQVNTEAFF
>TRBV9|-|TRBJ1-1|TRBD1
TGTGCCAGCACCAAGACAGGGGGCGCGGACACTGAAGCTTTCTTT
CASTKTGGADTEAFF
>TRBV19|-|TRBJ2-2|-
TGTGCCAGTAGCCCCCTCGCGGTCATGGACACCGGGGAGCTGTTTTTT
CASSPLAVMDTGELFF
>TRBV7-9|-|TRBJ2-1|-
TGTGCCAGCAGCGAGTCAGGCTACAATGAGCAGTTCTTC
CASSESGYNEQFF
>TRBV12-5|-|TRBJ2-5|-
TGTGCTAAGGTCGCGGGGAAAGAGACCCAGTACTTC
CAKVAGKETQYF
>TRBV4-2|-|TRBJ2-7|-
TGTGCCAGCAGCCAAGAGGGGTCACCCCCCTACGAGCAGTACTTC
CASSQEGSPPYEQYF
>TRBV29-1|-|TRBJ1-1|-
TGCAGCGGGGAACAGGGTTTAGGGAACACTGAAGCTTTCTTT
CSGEQGLGNTEAFF
>TRBV7-8|-|TRBJ2-7|-
TGTGCCAGCAGCCCGACGGAATACAACGAGCAGTACTTC
CASSPTEYNEQYF
>TRBV12-5|-|TRBJ2-1|-
TGTGCTAGTGCCACCCCCCGAGCAGCCGCCTACAATGAGCAGTTCTTC
CASATPRAAAYNEQFF
>TRBV6-6|-|TRBJ2-1|-
TGTGCCAGCAGCCACAGGGTCAATGAGCAGTTCTTC
CASSHRVNEQFF
>TRBV10-2|-|TRBJ1-6|TRBD1
TGCGCCATCGCGGGGACCAAAACAGGGGTTAATTCACCCCTCCACTTT
CAIAGTKTGVNSPLHF
>TRBV30|-|TRBJ2-1|TRBD1
TGTGCCTGGGTGGGACAGCGAACCTACAATGAGCAGTTCTTC
CAWVGQRTYNEQFF
>TRBV5-1|once|TRBJ2-1|TRBD2
TGCGCCAGCAGCCGGACTACTGGCGGGAGGGCCTATCCAAATAGTTACAATGAGCAGTTCTTC
CASSRTTGGRAYPNSYNEQFF
>TRBV7-2|-|TRBJ1-1|-
TGTGCCAGCAGCCACTTGGGGGCTGAAGCTTTCTTT
CASSHLGAEAFF
>TRBV6-1|-|TRBJ2-3|-
TGTGCCAGCAGTGATTATCTAGCAAACCCATACACAGATACGCAGTATTTT
CASSDYLANPYTDTQYF
>TRBV9|-|TRBJ2-7|-
TGTGCCAGCAGCGTAGCTCTCGGCTACGAGCAGTACTTC
CASSVALGYEQYF
>TRBV5-1|-|TRBJ1-1|TRBD1
TGCGCCAGCAGCACTGGACAGGCCCTGAACACTGAAGCTTTCTTT
CASSTGQALNTEAFF
>TRBV5-1|-|TRBJ2-1|-
TGCGCCAGCAGCACCAAGAGAGGGGTCAATGAGCAGTTCTTC
CASSTKRGVNEQFF
>TRBV5-3|-|TRBJ2-3|TRBD2
TGTGCCAGAAGCTCAGGACTAGCGGGAGAATTTATAGATACGCAGTATTTT
CARSSGLAGEFIDTQYF
>TRBV5-6|-|TRBJ2-7|-
TGTGCCAGCAGCTTGGGGGGCAGGTCCGAGCAGTACTTC
CASSLGGRSEQYF
>TRBV5-4|-|TRBJ2-7|TRBD2
TGTGCCAGCAGCTTCCTGAGCGGGGCCTCCTACGAGCAGTACTTC
CASSFLSGASYEQYF
>TRBV9|-|TRBJ1-2|-
TGTGCCAGCAGCAACTGGGGGAAGGGAGGCTATGGCTACACCTTC
CASSNWGKGGYGYTF
>TRBV6-1|-|TRBJ2-2|TRBD1
TGTGCCAGCAGTGGTACCGGGACAGGGAACACCGGGGAGCTGTTTTTT
CASSGTGTGNTGELFF
>TRBV28|-|TRBJ2-1|TRBD2
TGTGCCAGCAGCCTCCCACTAGCGGGAGGTCCCAATGAGCAGTTCTTC
CASSLPLAGGPNEQFF
>TRBV27|-|TRBJ2-7|TRBD2
TGTGCCAGCAGTTTCGGACTAGCGGGAAGCTACGAGCAGTACTTC
CASSFGLAGSYEQYF
>TRBV28|few|TRBJ2-2|-
TGTGCCAGCAGTTTACGCCGCTGGGACATTTTGTCCGGGGAGCTGTTTTTT
CASSLRRWDILSGELFF
>TRBV15|-|TRBJ2-2|-
TGTGCCACCAGCTGGACGATGAACACCGGGGAGCTGTTTTTT
CATSWTMNTGELFF
>TRBV7-8|-|TRBJ2-7|TRBD2
TGTGCCAGCAGCTTAGAGGCTAGCGGGACATACGAGCAGTACTTC
CASSLEASGTYEQYF
>TRBV30|-|TRBJ2-7|-
TGTGCCTGGACCGGGGGCGCCGAGGGGGAGCAGTACTTC
CAWTGGAEGEQYF
>TRBV13|-|TRBJ2-1|TRBD2
TGTGCCAGCAGCTTAGGGCTAGCGGGAGGGGGGAATGAGCAGTTCTTC
CASSLGLAGGGNEQFF